The 25 T cell receptor beta chains listed next were all sequenced from one sample in a study of blood T cell repertoires in COVID-19. The data were produced by immunoSEQ multiplex PCR, yet TCRdb's version contains in-frame clones alone and is incomplete. The data show about 170,000 clones, around four fifths seen once. Sequenced sample: PBMCs or T cells enriched from blood (not recorded which). All receptors come from a woman aged 45 to 65 in a cohort exposed to, infected with or recovered from COVID-19 (not recorded which).

The V gene is TRBV6-1, the J gene TRBJ1-2; D is possibly TRBD1 (6 bases). Germline V CDR1 and CDR2: MNHNS, SASEGT. The ends were cut back, 6 bases at V and 2 bases at J, with 13 bases in the middle. CDR3 size: 14 residues. This CDR3 is CASSQDSRNYGYTF. The CDR3 DNA is TGTGCCAGCAGCCAGGACAGCCGAAACTATGGCTACACCTTC.

This clone was observed a handful of times. The V and J genes are TRBV11-2 and TRBJ1-3; D perhaps matches TRBD1 (5 bases). This CDR3 comprises 19 residues. The V and J ends lost 3 bases and 0 bases respectively, with 21 bases between them. Germline lookup yields CDR1 SGHAT and CDR2 FQNNGV. The CDR3 here is CASSFYGMDWRGSGNTIYF. CDR3 in DNA: TGTGCCAGCAGCTTCTACGGCATGGATTGGAGGGGCTCTGGAAACACCATATATTTT.

The gene calls are TRBV5-4 and TRBJ1-1; TRBD1 matches 10 bases. Trimming cost V 4 bases and J 4 bases; bases outside gene matches: 7. The CDR3 has 15 amino acids. Germline CDR1 reads SGHNT; CDR2 reads YYREEE (reference sequence). CDR3 DNA: TGTGCCAGCAGCCCTCGGACAGGGGGTACCACTGAAGCTTTCTTT. It translates to CASSPRTGGTTEAFF.

The chain joins TRBV18 to TRBJ1-5, with TRBD1 identical over 11 bases. V dropped 3 bases and J dropped 5; count of bases not matched to a gene: 12. CDR3 length: 18 amino acids. The germline CDR1 and CDR2 sequences are KGHSH and LQKENI. The CDR3 sequence: CASSPAGTGGHGDQPQHF. CDR3 nucleotides: TGTGCCAGCTCACCGGCCGGGACAGGGGGTCATGGTGATCAGCCCCAGCATTTT.

The chain combines TRBV6-6 with TRBJ1-4; TRBD1 agrees at 8 bases. J lost 4 bases, V lost 4 bases, and 5 bases had no gene match. This CDR3 spans 15 amino acids. CDR1 is MNHNY and CDR2 is SVGAGI in the germline V gene (reference sequence). As DNA, the CDR3 is TGTGCCAGCAGTTCACCGGGACAGGTTAATGAAAAACTGTTTTTT. Its translation is CASSSPGQVNEKLFF.

This clone was counted between two and nine times. The chain couples TRBV19 to TRBJ1-5, with D unresolved. Germline V lookup: CDR1 LNHDA, CDR2 SQIVND (reference sequence). V lost 2 bases, J lost 6 bases, and 17 bases lay in between. This CDR3 is 16 amino acids long. In DNA, the CDR3 is TGTGCCAGTAGTATAAATGAGGGCCCTCCGGCTCAGCCCCAGCATTTT. Translation gives CASSINEGPPAQPQHF.

The V gene is TRBV3-1 (or the pseudogene TRBV3-2), the J gene TRBJ1-1; D not certain. This CDR3 is built from 15 residues. Trimming shortened V by 4 bases and J by 0 bases, and 12 bases separated the two germline ends. Germline CDR1 reads LGHDT; CDR2 reads YNNKEL (reference sequence). Here the CDR3 reads CASSPPAQMNTEAFF. In nucleotides, the CDR3 is TGTGCCAGCAGCCCCCCGGCACAGATGAACACTGAAGCTTTCTTT.

The CDR3 region is CASSQTRTAQETQYF. The CDR3 bases are TGCGCCAGCAGCCAAACCCGGACAGCTCAAGAGACCCAGTACTTC. The chain employs TRBV4-1 and TRBJ2-5, with D possibly being TRBD1 (6 bases). The CDR3 has 15 residues. V was trimmed by 2 bases and J by 2 bases, leaving 12 bases between them. Germline CDR1 is MGHRA and CDR2 is YSYEKL.

This clone was seen only once. The CDR3 DNA reads TGTGCCAGCAGCCCAGGGTTGGCGAGCACCGGGGAGCTGTTTTTT. As protein: CASSPGLASTGELFF. The chain combines TRBV7-3 with TRBJ2-2, with a tentative D call TRBD1 (5 bases). Trimming cost V 5 bases and J 4 bases, with 14 bases left between them. Per germline, CDR1 SGHTA and CDR2 FQGTGA. There are 15 residues in the CDR3.

The V gene is TRBV7-2, the J gene TRBJ1-4; 9 bases are a match to TRBD1. Trimming at V came to 2 bases and at J to 7 bases, leaving 11 bases not matched to a gene. The V gene's germline CDR1 is SGHTA and CDR2 FQGNSA. CDR3 length: 17 amino acids. Here the CDR3 reads CASSLTGGSLGGEKLFF. The CDR3, as DNA: TGTGCCAGCAGCTTAACAGGGGGCAGTCTAGGGGGTGAAAAACTGTTTTTT.

The J gene is TRBJ2-3, the V gene TRBV7-8; 10 nucleotides match TRBD2. Germline trimming cut 5 bases from V and 1 base from J; bases unmatched to any gene: 6. Per germline, CDR1 SGHVS and CDR2 FQNEAQ. The CDR3 sequence is 16 residues long. The CDR3 reads CASSTRAGGGTDTQYF. Written as DNA, the CDR3 is TGTGCCAGCAGCACCAGAGCGGGGGGGGGCACAGATACGCAGTATTTT.

This sequence joins TRBV19 and TRBJ1-1, with D possibly matching TRBD1 (6 bases). The CDR3 totals 13 residues. CDR1 is LNHDA, CDR2 SQIVND, per germline (reference sequence). Trimming removed 8 bases at V and 7 bases at J, with 17 bases between. CDR3 sequence (DNA): TGTGCCAGTGCCGGACAGTTAGCTGGTGAAGCTTTCTTT. Translation: CASAGQLAGEAFF.

The chain has TRBV19 and TRBJ2-5; possible D gene TRBD2, 6 bases. The CDR3 runs to 13 residues. V was clipped by 3 bases and J by 6 bases, with 11 bases between them. Germline V CDR1 and CDR2: LNHDA, SQIVND (reference sequence). As DNA, the CDR3 is TGTGCCAGTAGTATTTATGGAGGGAAGACCCAGTACTTC. It specifies CASSIYGGKTQYF.

The CDR3 coding sequence is TGTGCCAGCAGGGGGGAAACAGGGCTGGTGCATTCACCCCTCCACTTT. This translates into CASRGETGLVHSPLHF. V gene TRBV28 combines with J gene TRBJ1-6; perhaps TRBD1 as D (6 bases). The CDR3 has 16 residues. Germline values: CDR1 MDHEN, CDR2 SYDVKM. The V end lost 6 bases, the J end lost 8 bases, and 20 bases lay between the germline ends.

This sequence joins TRBV18 and TRBJ1-1; unclear D gene. V was pared by 6 bases and J by 8 bases, with 13 bases between. Germline values: CDR1 KGHSH, CDR2 LQKENI. This CDR3 has 12 residues. CDR3 loop: CASSVRSREAFF. As DNA, the CDR3 is TGTGCCAGCTCCGTTCGGTCACGCGAAGCTTTCTTT.

The chain recombines TRBV2 with TRBJ1-5, with a weak D call TRBD1 (5 bases). Trimming took off 3 bases at V and 4 bases at J, with 10 bases between the two ends. CDR3 length: 14 amino acids. Germline-derived CDR1 and CDR2 are SNHLY and FYNNEI. CDR3 amino acids: CASSDPRANQPQHF. DNA of the CDR3: TGTGCCAGCAGTGACCCCAGGGCTAATCAGCCCCAGCATTTT.

The chain carries TRBV5-4 and TRBJ2-3, with a possible D match to TRBD2 (6 bases). With 6 bases removed from V and 2 bases from J, the gap between germline ends came to 13 bases. Germline V gives CDR1 SGHNT, CDR2 YYREEE (reference sequence). CDR3 size: 14 residues. CDR3 sequence (DNA): TGTGCCAGCACCCCCGGGACTCACACAGATACGCAGTATTTT. Its translation: CASTPGTHTDTQYF.

V is TRBV19 and J is TRBJ1-5; the D is unclear. Germline CDR1 is LNHDA and CDR2 is SQIVND (reference sequence). CDR3 length: 14 amino acids. With 7 bases removed from V and 3 bases from J, the gap between germline ends came to 13 bases. The CDR3: CASTVPGYNQPQHF. The CDR3 DNA is TGTGCCAGTACCGTCCCCGGGTACAATCAGCCCCAGCATTTT.

The V and J genes are TRBV5-4 and TRBJ1-2; D is possibly TRBD1 (5 bases). The CDR3 runs to 13 residues. Germline CDR1 is SGHNT and CDR2 is YYREEE (reference sequence). Trimming cost V 0 bases and J 7 bases, with 10 bases left between them. CDR3 sequence (DNA): TGTGCCAGCAGCTTGGGAATAAGGGGTGGCTACACCTTC. Translated: CASSLGIRGGYTF.

The chain is built from TRBV29-1 and TRBJ1-4, with a weak D call TRBD1 (6 bases). The V end was cut by 2 bases, the J end by 8 bases, with 12 bases between. The CDR3 runs 13 residues. From germline, CDR1 is SQVTM and CDR2 ANQGSEA. The CDR3 reads CSVELGGREKLFF. The CDR3 DNA follows: TGCAGCGTTGAACTAGGGGGTCGCGAAAAACTGTTTTTT.

This clone turned up a few times. The V gene is TRBV6-5, the J gene TRBJ1-5, with 10 bases identical to TRBD1. The CDR3 length is 14 residues. The junction had 4 bases not matched to a gene; V was cut back by 6 bases and J by 5 bases. Germline values: CDR1 MNHEY, CDR2 SVGAGI. CDR3 nucleotide sequence: TGTGCCAGCAGGAAGGACAGGGGGGATCAGCCCCAGCATTTT. Its protein product is CASRKDRGDQPQHF.

The sample holds one count of this clone. The V call is TRBV19, the J call TRBJ2-5; 11 nucleotides align to TRBD2. V lost 4 bases and J lost 0; bases outside the gene matches: 4. This CDR3 has 16 amino acids. Germline CDR1 and CDR2: LNHDA and SQIVND (reference sequence). The CDR3 is CASSTPGLADQETQYF. The CDR3 coding sequence is TGTGCCAGTAGTACTCCGGGACTAGCGGACCAAGAGACCCAGTACTTC. Full variable domain (missing parts from reference TRBV19 and TRBJ2-5): DGGITQSPKYLFRKEGQNVTLSCEQNLNHDAMYWYRQDPGQGLRLIYYSQIVNDFQKGDIAEGYSVSREKKESFPLTVTSAQKNPTAFYLCASSTPGLADQETQYFGPGTRLLVL.

The rearrangement links TRBV10-3 to TRBJ2-5, with 9 positions matching TRBD1. The ends lost 4 bases at V and 3 bases at J; junction bases unmatched: 3. There are 14 residues in the CDR3. Per germline, CDR1 ENHRY and CDR2 SYGVKD. The DNA for the CDR3 is TGTGCCATCAGTGGGACAGGGGTAGAAGAGACCCAGTACTTC. Its translation is CAISGTGVEETQYF.

The chain joins TRBV19 to TRBJ1-1, with D hard to call. The CDR3 spans 15 residues. Trimming pared 3 bases from V and 1 base from J, leaving 12 bases between. CDR1 is LNHDA, CDR2 SQIVND, per germline (reference sequence). The CDR3 nucleotides read TGTGCCAGTAGTATGTTAGACATACGGAACACTGAAGCTTTCTTT. Translating it yields CASSMLDIRNTEAFF.

The V and J genes are TRBV5-6 and TRBJ2-3; D is unresolved. There are 14 residues in the CDR3. Trimming cost V 1 base and J 1 base, with 7 bases left between them. Per germline, CDR1 SGHDT and CDR2 YYEEEE. CDR3 nucleotides: TGTGCCAGCAGCTTGTTCTATCGCACAGATACGCAGTATTTT. Translation gives CASSLFYRTDTQYF.